This TCR beta chain originates from a study of identical twins. The sample holds a few counts of this clonotype. TCRdb redid the calling of the 5' RACE reads with MiXCR, one entry per CDR3 protein. This sample has around 300,000 distinct CDR3 sequences, with 6.5% to 9.5% found just once. The germline V gene encodes CDR1 MNHEY and CDR2 SVGAGI. This CDR3 is 16 amino acids long. The V and J ends lost 2 bases and 9 bases, in that order; junction bases with no gene match: 6. This sample was also put to use in a study of yellow fever vaccine responses in identical twins.

The TCR comes from a woman younger than 35 in good health. This chain connects TRBV6-5 to TRBJ2-1, with 14 bases lining up with TRBD2. The specimen was memory (CD45RO+) T cells sorted from blood. DNA for the CDR3: TGTGCCAGCAGTTACCTGACTAGCGGGGGGGCCGGTGAGCAGTTCTTC. Its protein is CASSYLTSGGAGEQFF.